This T cell receptor (beta chain) was sequenced during a study of Ad26.COV2.S vaccination and SARS-CoV-2 variants. Germline V gene sequence: CDR1 LGHNA, CDR2 YSLEER. The CDR3 sequence is 17 residues long. V was pared by 3 bases and J by 1 base, with 8 bases of the junction left unmatched. The protocol was immunoSEQ multiplex PCR, while the TCRdb copy is restricted to in-frame clones and leaves out a portion. The data contain about 260,000 clones, around 88% of them singletons. Regarding treatment: roughly 20 received Ad26.COV2.S at low or high dose, single or two shots; 5 received placebo; per-sample allocation not given. Sampling was done on day 63 after the first vaccine or placebo injection.

The chain joins TRBV4-3 to TRBJ2-2; 7 nucleotides agree with TRBD2. The source material was peripheral blood, sampled in a trial of Ad26.COV2.S vaccine versus placebo. This receptor was obtained from a person aged 18 to 59 who received the Ad26.COV2.S COVID-19 vaccine or a placebo. CDR3 in amino acids: CASSHLLAELNTGELFF. CDR3 sequence (DNA): TGCGCCAGCAGCCACCTTCTAGCGGAGCTGAACACCGGGGAGCTGTTTTTT.